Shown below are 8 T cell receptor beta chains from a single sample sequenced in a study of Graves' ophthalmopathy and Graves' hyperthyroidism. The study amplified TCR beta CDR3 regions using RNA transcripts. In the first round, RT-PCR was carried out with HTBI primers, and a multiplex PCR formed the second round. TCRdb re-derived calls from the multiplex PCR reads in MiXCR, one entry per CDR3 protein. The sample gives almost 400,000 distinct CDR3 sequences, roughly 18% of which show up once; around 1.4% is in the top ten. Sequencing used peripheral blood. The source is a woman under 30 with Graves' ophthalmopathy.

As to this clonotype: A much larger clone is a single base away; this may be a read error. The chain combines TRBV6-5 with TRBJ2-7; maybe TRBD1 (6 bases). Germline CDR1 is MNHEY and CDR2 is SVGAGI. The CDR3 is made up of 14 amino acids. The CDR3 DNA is TGTGCCAACAGTTACCGCGGACAGCTTTACGAGCAGTACTTC. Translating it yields CANSYRGQLYEQYF.

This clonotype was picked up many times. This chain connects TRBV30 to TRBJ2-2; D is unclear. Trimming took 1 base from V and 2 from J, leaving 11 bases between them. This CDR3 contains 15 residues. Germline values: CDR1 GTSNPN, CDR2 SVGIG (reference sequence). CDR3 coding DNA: TGTGCCTGGAGTGCTGGACCCATAAACACCGGGGAGCTGTTTTTT. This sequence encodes CAWSAGPINTGELFF. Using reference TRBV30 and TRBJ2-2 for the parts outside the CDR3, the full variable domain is SQTIHQWPATLVQPVGSPLSLECTVEGTSNPNLYWYRQAAGRGLQLLFYSVGIGQISSEVPQNLSASRPQDRQFILSSKKLLLSDSGFYLCAWSAGPINTGELFFGEGSRLTVL.

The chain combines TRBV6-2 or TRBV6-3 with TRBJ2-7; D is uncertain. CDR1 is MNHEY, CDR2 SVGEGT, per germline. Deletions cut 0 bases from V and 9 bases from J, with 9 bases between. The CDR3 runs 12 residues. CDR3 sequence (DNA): TGTGCCAGCAGTTACTCGACCCCCGGGCAGTACTTC. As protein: CASSYSTPGQYF.

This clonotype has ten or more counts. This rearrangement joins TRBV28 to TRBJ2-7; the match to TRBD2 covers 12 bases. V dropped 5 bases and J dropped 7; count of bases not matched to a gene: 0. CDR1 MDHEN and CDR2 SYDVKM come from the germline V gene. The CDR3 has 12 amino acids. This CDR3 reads CASSGLAGEQYF. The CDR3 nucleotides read TGTGCCAGCAGTGGACTAGCGGGAGAGCAGTACTTC. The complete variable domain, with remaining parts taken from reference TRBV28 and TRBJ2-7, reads DVKVTQSSRYLVKRTGEKVFLECVQDMDHENMFWYRQDPGLGLRLIYFSYDVKMKEKGDIPEGYSVSREKKERFSLILESASTNQTSMYLCASSGLAGEQYFGPGTRLTVT.

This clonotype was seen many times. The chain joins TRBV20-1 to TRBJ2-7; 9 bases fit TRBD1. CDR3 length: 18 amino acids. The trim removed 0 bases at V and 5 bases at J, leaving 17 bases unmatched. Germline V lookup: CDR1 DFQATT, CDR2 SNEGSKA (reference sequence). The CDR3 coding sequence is TGCAGTGCTAGAGACCCACCCAATCGGGACAGGGTTACCCACGAGCAGTACTTC. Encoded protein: CSARDPPNRDRVTHEQYF.

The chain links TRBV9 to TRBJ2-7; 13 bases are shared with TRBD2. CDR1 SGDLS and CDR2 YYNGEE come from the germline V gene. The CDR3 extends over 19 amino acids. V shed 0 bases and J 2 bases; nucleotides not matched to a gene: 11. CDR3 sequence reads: CASSVGTSGSSLKAYEQYF. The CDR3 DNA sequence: TGTGCCAGCAGCGTAGGGACTAGCGGGAGCAGTTTAAAGGCCTACGAGCAGTACTTC.

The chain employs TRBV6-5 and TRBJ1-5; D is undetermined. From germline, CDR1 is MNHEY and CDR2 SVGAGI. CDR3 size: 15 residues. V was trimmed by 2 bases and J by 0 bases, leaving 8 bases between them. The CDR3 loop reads CASSYAGFSNQPQHF. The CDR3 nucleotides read TGTGCCAGCAGTTACGCCGGATTTAGCAATCAGCCCCAGCATTTT.

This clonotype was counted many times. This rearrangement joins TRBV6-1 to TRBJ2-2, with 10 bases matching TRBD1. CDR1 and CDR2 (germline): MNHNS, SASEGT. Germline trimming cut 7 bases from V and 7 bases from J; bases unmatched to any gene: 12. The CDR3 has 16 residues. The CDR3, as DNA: TGTGCCAGCACCCCAGAGAGGACAGGGGGTCGCGGGGAGCTGTTTTTT. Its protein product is CASTPERTGGRGELFF.